This T cell receptor (beta chain) was recorded in a study of blood T cell repertoires in COVID-19. Study-level background: In each case, the material was cDNA or gDNA derived from T cells, B-cell-depleted T cells, or PBMCs.

The table came from immunoSEQ multiplex PCR; TCRdb's copy has only in-frame clones and leaves some out. The repertoire consists of about 410,000 clones, with about 89% occurring once and the leading ten covering roughly 1.4%. The CDR3 covers 16 residues. V dropped 5 bases and J dropped 6; count of bases not matched to a gene: 13. Germline V gene sequence: CDR1 SGHVS, CDR2 FNYEAQ. This chain connects TRBV7-6 to TRBJ1-2, with 9 bases aligning to TRBD1. This clonotype was sampled from a woman aged 40 to 50 with COVID-19, enrolled during active disease. Source material: peripheral blood. The CDR3 nucleotides are TGTGCCAGCAGCCCTACTCTTTCCGACAGGGGGAATGGCTACACCTTC. It codes for CASSPTLSDRGNGYTF. Full variable domain (outside the CDR3, taken from reference TRBV7-6 and TRBJ1-2): GAGVSQSPRYKVTKRGQDVALRCDPISGHVSLYWYRQALGQGPEFLTYFNYEAQQDKSGLPNDRFSAERPEGSISTLTIQRTEQRDSAMYRCASSPTLSDRGNGYTFGSGTRLTVV.